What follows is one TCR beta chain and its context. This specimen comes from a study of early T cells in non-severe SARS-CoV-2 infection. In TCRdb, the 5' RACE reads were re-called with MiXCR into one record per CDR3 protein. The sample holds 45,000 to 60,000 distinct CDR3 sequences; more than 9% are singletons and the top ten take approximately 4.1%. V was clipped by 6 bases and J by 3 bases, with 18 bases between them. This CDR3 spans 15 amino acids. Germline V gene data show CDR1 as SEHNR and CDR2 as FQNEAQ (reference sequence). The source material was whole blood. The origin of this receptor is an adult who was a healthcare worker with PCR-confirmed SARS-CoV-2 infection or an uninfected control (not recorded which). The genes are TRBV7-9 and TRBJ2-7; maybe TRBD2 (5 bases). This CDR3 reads CASSPSSLVLYEQYF. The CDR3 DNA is TGTGCCAGCAGTCCATCTAGCCTGGTCCTCTACGAGCAGTACTTC.